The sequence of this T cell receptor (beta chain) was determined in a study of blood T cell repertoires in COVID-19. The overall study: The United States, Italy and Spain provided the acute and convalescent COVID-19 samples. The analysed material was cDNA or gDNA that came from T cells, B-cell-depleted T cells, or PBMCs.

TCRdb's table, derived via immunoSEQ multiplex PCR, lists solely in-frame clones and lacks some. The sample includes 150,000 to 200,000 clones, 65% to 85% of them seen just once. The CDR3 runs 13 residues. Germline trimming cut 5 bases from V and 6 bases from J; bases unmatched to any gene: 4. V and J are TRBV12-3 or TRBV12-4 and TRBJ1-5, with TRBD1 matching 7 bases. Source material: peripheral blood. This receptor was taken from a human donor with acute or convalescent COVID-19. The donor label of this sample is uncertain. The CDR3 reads CASSPTGTQPQHF. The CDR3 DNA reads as TGTGCCAGCAGTCCGACAGGGACTCAGCCCCAGCATTTT.